The 29 T cell receptor beta chains below all came from one sample that was sequenced in a study of OX40 agonist ivuxolimab in advanced cancers. Repertoires were generated with immunoSEQ multiplex PCR, while TCRdb's copy carries only in-frame clones and drops some. The data contain more than 50,000 clones, around four fifths of them seen just once; the ten biggest clones take up 3% to 4%. The source material was CD4+ or CD8+ T cells sorted from blood, sampled in a trial of the OX40 agonist ivuxolimab. The source is an adult with an advanced solid tumor such as melanoma, head and neck, liver or kidney cancer.

The chain employs TRBV30 and TRBJ2-1; the D gene is possibly TRBD2 (5 bases). Germline V CDR1 and CDR2: GTSNPN, SVGIG (reference sequence). The CDR3 has 16 residues. Trimming pared 8 bases from V and 8 bases from J, leaving 28 bases between. DNA of the CDR3: TGTGCCCGCGGAGTGTACGACCAGTCTGAGGGAGATGAGCAGTTCTTC. The encoded protein is CARGVYDQSEGDEQFF.

This clone was counted a few times. Other DNA sequences in this sample translate to the same CDR3. The chain couples TRBV28 to TRBJ2-1; D gene unclear. V was cut by 3 bases and J by 5 bases, with 11 bases left in between. Germline lookup yields CDR1 MDHEN and CDR2 SYDVKM. This CDR3 has 14 amino acids. This CDR3 is CASSFTGGHNEQFF. The CDR3 nucleotides read TGTGCCAGCAGTTTTACCGGCGGTCACAATGAGCAGTTCTTC.

This clone was seen a handful of times. The chain carries TRBV6-5 and TRBJ1-5; unclear D gene. This CDR3 spans 13 amino acids. The V and J ends lost 2 bases and 9 bases respectively, with 11 bases between them. The germline CDR1 and CDR2 sequences are MNHEY and SVGAGI. The CDR3 here is CASSYVRVGPQHF. CDR3 bases: TGTGCCAGCAGTTACGTACGGGTGGGGCCCCAGCATTTT.

This rearrangement joins TRBV5-6 to TRBJ2-7; TRBD1 aligns across 9 bases. The CDR3 covers 15 residues. Germline values: CDR1 SGHDT, CDR2 YYEEEE. The J segment lost 4 bases and the V segment lost 0 bases, leaving 5 bases of the junction unmatched. CDR3 nucleotide sequence: TGTGCCAGCAGCTTGGGGGGACAGGGTTCATACGAGCAGTACTTC. This gives the protein CASSLGGQGSYEQYF.

The sample holds one count of this clone. In DNA, the CDR3 is TGTGCCAGCAGCGCGTTCCCTGGGGCGGGAGCATACAATGAGCAGTTCTTC. Residues: CASSAFPGAGAYNEQFF. This chain connects TRBV9 to TRBJ2-1; 7 positions agree with TRBD2. CDR1 is SGDLS, CDR2 YYNGEE, per germline. J was trimmed by 4 bases and V by 3 bases; bases with no gene match: 13. The CDR3 length is 17 residues.

The J gene is TRBJ1-2, the V gene TRBV10-3; D unresolved. The germline V and J ends were trimmed by 6 bases and 1 base, with 9 bases remaining between them. The V gene's germline CDR1 is ENHRY and CDR2 SYGVKD. This CDR3 is 13 amino acids long. The CDR3 coding sequence is TGTGCCATCAGCCCAGACGGTAACTATGGCTACACCTTC. Residues: CAISPDGNYGYTF.

The gene calls are TRBV27 and TRBJ2-7; tentatively, D is TRBD2 (6 bases). Deletions cut 4 bases from V and 2 bases from J, with 12 bases between. Germline CDR1 and CDR2: MNHEY and SMNVEV (reference sequence). The CDR3 consists of 14 residues. The CDR3 DNA reads TGTGCCAGCAGTTCCCGGGACTCTACCTACGAGCAGTACTTC. Amino acid sequence: CASSSRDSTYEQYF.

The chain combines TRBV21-1 with TRBJ2-7; TRBD2, the table's D call, was not compared with the DNA. TRBV21-1 is marked as a pseudogene. The CDR3 is 17 residues long. The CDR3 loop reads CASIPRGSGRSCYEQYF. CDR3 sequence (DNA): TGTGCCAGCATCCCCAGGGGTAGCGGGAGGTCTTGCTACGAGCAGTACTTC.

This clone is a singleton in its sample. The V gene is TRBV12-1, the J gene TRBJ2-5; the table assigns TRBD2, which was not confirmed against the DNA. TRBV12-1 is a pseudogene segment. This CDR3 region has 15 residues. The CDR3 reads CASSPLSSGITPQYF. In DNA form, the CDR3 reads TGTGCCAGCAGCCCCCTCTCTAGCGGGATTACCCCCCAGTACTTC.

The chain combines TRBV4-3 with TRBJ2-5, with D possibly being TRBD1 (5 bases). The CDR3 has 14 residues. Trimming cost V 1 base and J 3 bases, with 9 bases left between them. The V gene's germline CDR1 is LGHNA and CDR2 YSLEER. Here the CDR3 reads CASSQVAREETQYF. The CDR3 DNA sequence: TGCGCCAGCAGCCAAGTGGCCAGGGAAGAGACCCAGTACTTC.

CDR3 residues: CASSLNPSSGSTDTQYF. DNA for the CDR3: TGTGCCAGCAGTTTAAACCCCTCCAGCGGTAGCACAGATACGCAGTATTTT. V usage is TRBV27 and J usage is TRBJ2-3; a weak D match, TRBD2 (5 bases). The CDR3 has 17 amino acids. Germline V lookup: CDR1 MNHEY, CDR2 SMNVEV (reference sequence). Deletions cut 2 bases from V and 0 bases from J, with 15 bases between.

The gene calls are TRBV27 and TRBJ2-3; D gene ambiguous. V lost 3 bases, J lost 7 bases, and 11 bases lay in between. CDR1 and CDR2 (germline): MNHEY, SMNVEV (reference sequence). CDR3 length equals 13 residues. CDR3 loop: CASSFSVMNTQYF. The CDR3 DNA reads as TGTGCCAGCAGTTTCTCCGTGATGAATACGCAGTATTTT.

The gene calls are TRBV5-1 and TRBJ2-5; D unresolved. The J call may not be correct, given that the DNA end is closer to TRBJ2-7. Germline V gene sequence: CDR1 SGHRS, CDR2 YFSETQ. The CDR3 has 13 residues. The CDR3 nucleotides read TGCGCCAGCAGCTTGATAAGCTCCTACGAGCAGTACTTC. Translating it yields CASSLISSYEQYF.

Details on this clone: The junction departs from germline at one end; a sequencing error may be responsible. The chain uses TRBV28 and TRBJ2-5, with 7 bases lining up with TRBD2. The CDR3 sequence is 12 residues long. Looked up from germline, CDR1 is MDHEN and CDR2 is SYDVKM. The CDR3 loop reads CASSLSSGESNF. The CDR3 DNA reads TGTGCCAGCAGTTTGTCTAGCGGTGAGTCGAACTTC.

This clone was seen only a few times. The chain employs TRBV19 and TRBJ1-6, with D possibly TRBD1 on 5 matching bases. This CDR3 has 13 amino acids. Trimming shortened V by 8 bases and J by 6 bases, and 11 bases separated the two germline ends. CDR1 is LNHDA, CDR2 SQIVND, per germline (reference sequence). The CDR3 is CASRGGGNSPLHF. In DNA form, the CDR3 reads TGTGCCAGTCGCGGGGGAGGTAATTCACCCCTCCACTTT.

The V call is TRBV28, the J call TRBJ1-5, with D tentatively TRBD1 (5 bases). The germline V and J ends were trimmed by 6 bases and 5 bases, with 11 bases remaining between them. The CDR3 sequence is 13 residues long. The germline V gene has CDR1 MDHEN and CDR2 SYDVKM. CDR3 residues: CASRPGPDQPQHF. In DNA form, the CDR3 reads TGTGCCAGCAGGCCGGGACCGGATCAGCCCCAGCATTTT.

This chain links TRBV27 with TRBJ2-2, with 8 positions matching TRBD1. This CDR3 contains 14 residues. Germline V gene sequence: CDR1 MNHEY, CDR2 SMNVEV (reference sequence). V lost 9 bases, J lost 3 bases, and 6 bases stayed unmatched. The CDR3 protein is CASTMDRDTGELFF. CDR3 DNA sequence: TGTGCCAGTACCATGGACAGGGACACCGGGGAGCTGTTTTTT.

The chain couples TRBV7-6 to TRBJ2-3, with 7 bases matching TRBD1. Looked up from germline, CDR1 is SGHVS and CDR2 is FNYEAQ. The CDR3 is made up of 17 amino acids. The V gene end was trimmed by 4 bases and the J gene end by 3 bases; junction bases not matched to a gene: 13. The CDR3 sequence is CASSSFSTGVGTDTQYF. The CDR3 nucleotides read TGTGCCAGCAGCTCCTTCTCTACAGGGGTTGGGACAGATACGCAGTATTTT.

The chain employs TRBV28 and TRBJ2-7, with D hard to call. This CDR3 has 12 residues. CDR1 MDHEN and CDR2 SYDVKM come from the germline V gene. Trimming pared 6 bases from V and 2 bases from J, leaving 8 bases between. The CDR3 DNA follows: TGTGCCAGCAGCCTTCCTGCCTACGAGCAGTACTTC. Its protein product is CASSLPAYEQYF.

V and J are TRBV7-9 and TRBJ2-5; 9 bases match TRBD1. The junction had 10 bases not matched to a gene; V was cut back by 4 bases and J by 4 bases. CDR3 length equals 16 residues. Looked up from germline, CDR1 is SEHNR and CDR2 is FQNEAQ (reference sequence). The CDR3 spells CASSYNRQGDRETQYF. The CDR3 region has the DNA TGTGCCAGCAGCTACAATAGACAGGGGGATCGAGAGACCCAGTACTTC. The whole variable domain, remainder taken from reference TRBV7-9 and TRBJ2-5, is DTGVSQNPRHKITKRGQNVTFRCDPISEHNRLYWYRQTLGQGPEFLTYFQNEAQLEKSRLLSDRFSAERPKGSFSTLEIQRTEQGDSAMYLCASSYNRQGDRETQYFGPGTRLLVL.

This sequence joins TRBV5-1 and TRBJ2-5; no clear D. This CDR3 region has 13 residues. V was cut by 3 bases and J by 5 bases, with 11 bases left in between. The germline gives CDR1 SGHRS, CDR2 YFSETQ. CDR3 loop: CASSSGPDETQYF. In DNA, the CDR3 is TGCGCCAGCAGCTCCGGGCCCGATGAGACCCAGTACTTC.

The genes are TRBV4-1 and TRBJ2-5, with TRBD2 identical over 13 bases. CDR1 and CDR2 from the germline V gene are MGHRA and YSYEKL. V trimming: 2 bases; J trimming: 4 bases; junction bases outside the gene matches: 7. The CDR3 has 17 residues. CDR3 sequence (DNA): TGCGCCAGCAGCCAAAAACGGGGACTAGCGGGATTAGAGACCCAGTACTTC. Residues: CASSQKRGLAGLETQYF.

The V gene is TRBV7-3, the J gene TRBJ2-1, with 14 nucleotides matching TRBD2. The CDR3 is 19 residues long. The germline gives CDR1 SGHTA, CDR2 FQGTGA. Losses at the gene ends were 2 bases for V and 5 bases for J; bases not matched to a gene: 11. In DNA form, the CDR3 reads TGTGCCAGCAGCTTATTTCGGACTAGCGGGAGGTCTGTTCACAATGAGCAGTTCTTC. This sequence encodes CASSLFRTSGRSVHNEQFF.

The chain links TRBV10-2 to TRBJ2-5; D is ambiguous. V was shortened by 6 bases and J by 3 bases, with 14 bases between the two germline ends. CDR3 length: 14 residues. From germline, CDR1 is WSHSY and CDR2 SAAADI. CDR3: CASRRTKYEETQYF. CDR3 in DNA: TGCGCCAGCAGGAGAACTAAATACGAAGAGACCCAGTACTTC.

The V and J genes are TRBV5-2 and TRBJ1-2; the table's D call, TRBD1, was not checked against the DNA. TRBV5-2 is termed a pseudogene. The CDR3 loop spans 13 amino acids. Written as DNA, the CDR3 is TGTGCCAGCAGCAACACAGAAAACTATGGCTACACCTTC. This codes for CASSNTENYGYTF.

The rearrangement uses TRBV11-3 and TRBJ1-6, with TRBD1 identical over 10 bases. The J segment lost 10 bases and the V segment lost 4 bases, leaving 7 bases of the junction unmatched. CDR1 SGHNT and CDR2 YENEEA come from the germline V gene. CDR3 length: 15 amino acids. The CDR3 region has the DNA TGTGCCAGCAGCTATGAGACAGGGGGCATGTCACCCCTCCACTTT. Protein product: CASSYETGGMSPLHF.

This clone was picked up one time. J is TRBJ2-3 and V is TRBV7-2, with 7 bases that match TRBD2. Germline V CDR1 and CDR2: SGHTA, FQGNSA. The CDR3 has 15 amino acids. After removal of 6 bases from V and 4 bases from J, the junction contained 10 bases not matched to a gene. The CDR3 region has the DNA TGTGCCAGCAGTTCTAGCGGATGGGAAGCAGATACGCAGTATTTT. Its protein is CASSSSGWEADTQYF.

This rearrangement joins TRBV27 to TRBJ2-7; 12 bases agree with TRBD1. The CDR3 sequence is 15 residues long. Germline V lookup: CDR1 MNHEY, CDR2 SMNVEV (reference sequence). V shed 2 bases and J 6 bases; nucleotides not matched to a gene: 5. CDR3 coding DNA: TGTGCCAGCAGTTTAACGGGACAGGGGGCTTCCGAGCAGTACTTC. This codes for CASSLTGQGASEQYF.

A few counts support this clone. The chain recombines TRBV7-2 with TRBJ2-3; 8 nucleotides align to TRBD2. Trimming removed 6 bases from V and 4 bases from J; junction bases left unmatched: 9. Germline lookup yields CDR1 SGHTA and CDR2 FQGNSA. The CDR3 contains 15 residues. The CDR3: CASRRAAGESDTQYF. CDR3 bases: TGTGCCAGCAGGCGAGCAGCGGGAGAATCAGATACGCAGTATTTT.